The clone carrying this T cell receptor beta chain has at least ten counts. A single record per CDR3 protein comes from TCRdb applying MiXCR to the 5' RACE reads. This repertoire shows roughly 35,000 distinct CDR3 sequences, 9% found once; its top ten account for approximately 13%. In germline, CDR1 is LGHNA, CDR2 YSLEER. Trimming at V came to 0 bases and at J to 3 bases, leaving 4 bases not matched to a gene. CDR3 length equals 16 residues. The data derive from a study of early T cells in non-severe SARS-CoV-2 infection. The sample consisted of whole blood. The V and J genes are TRBV4-3 and TRBJ1-4; 7 nucleotides agree with TRBD1. The TCR comes from an adult who was a healthcare worker with PCR-confirmed SARS-CoV-2 infection or an uninfected control (not recorded which). The CDR3 protein is CASSQEPGTANEKLFF. CDR3 in DNA: TGCGCCAGCAGCCAAGAACCCGGGACAGCTAATGAAAAACTGTTTTTT.